Following are 10 T cell receptor beta chains from one sample sequenced in a study of T cell changes during pregnancy in multiple sclerosis. Profiled with immunoSEQ multiplex PCR; TCRdb holds only in-frame clones, not every one. The sample includes tens of thousands of clones, about 93% of them seen just once. The specimen was peripheral blood, collected in the first trimester of pregnancy. These receptors originate from a female donor with multiple sclerosis, enrolled in a pregnancy study.

The chain carries TRBV28 and TRBJ1-1; D might be TRBD1 (5 bases). Germline V lookup: CDR1 MDHEN, CDR2 SYDVKM. The CDR3 length is 15 residues. V lost 3 bases and J 0 bases, leaving 11 bases between the germline ends. The CDR3 loop reads CASSFQGGMNTEAFF. The DNA for the CDR3 is TGTGCCAGCAGTTTTCAGGGCGGGATGAACACTGAAGCTTTCTTT.

The J gene is TRBJ2-2, the V gene TRBV7-6; a possible D gene is TRBD2 (6 bases). This CDR3 spans 17 amino acids. Germline V CDR1 and CDR2: SGHVS, FNYEAQ. Trimming stripped 1 base from V and 5 bases from J, with 17 bases between. The CDR3 bases are TGTGCCAGCAGCTTAGTTTCGACCAGAGGAGGGACCGGGGAGCTGTTTTTT. Protein product: CASSLVSTRGGTGELFF.

The chain employs TRBV4-3 and TRBJ1-3, with D possibly being TRBD1 (6 bases). V gave up 0 bases and J gave up 7 bases, with 16 bases separating them. Looked up from germline, CDR1 is LGHNA and CDR2 is YSLEER. This CDR3 has 16 amino acids. The chain's CDR3 is CASSQDYRASWNTIYF. DNA of the CDR3: TGCGCCAGCAGCCAAGATTACAGGGCGAGTTGGAACACCATATATTTT.

The rearrangement joins TRBV27 to TRBJ1-2; TRBD1 agrees at 9 bases. This CDR3 has 14 residues. With 5 bases clipped from V and 7 bases from J, the junction kept 8 bases outside the gene matches. Germline-derived CDR1 and CDR2 are MNHEY and SMNVEV (reference sequence). CDR3 coding DNA: TGTGCCAGCAGTCCATGGACAGGGGCGGGTGGCTACACCTTC. This gives the protein CASSPWTGAGGYTF.

This clone was counted once. CDR3 bases: TGTGCCAGCAGCCCCGCTGGGGAGAATGAGCAGTTCTTC. Its translation: CASSPAGENEQFF. The V call is TRBV6-1, the J call TRBJ2-1; D might be TRBD2 (5 bases). This CDR3 contains 13 residues. From germline, CDR1 is MNHNS and CDR2 SASEGT. Trimming took off 6 bases at V and 7 bases at J, with 13 bases between the two ends.

This chain joins TRBV6-6 and TRBJ2-7, with a possible D match to TRBD1 (6 bases). Trimming left V 8 bases short and J 4 bases short, with 15 bases between. The length of the CDR3 is 13 residues. In germline, CDR1 is MNHNY, CDR2 SVGAGI (reference sequence). The CDR3 reads CASSLGTPYEQYF. CDR3 bases: TGTGCCAGCTCCCTCGGGACACCTTACGAGCAGTACTTC.

This sequence joins TRBV29-1 and TRBJ2-3; 10 bases are a match to TRBD2. There are 15 residues in the CDR3. J lost 1 base, V lost 4 bases, and 5 bases had no gene match. Germline V gene data show CDR1 as SQVTM and CDR2 as ANQGSEA. The CDR3 coding sequence is TGCAGCGTTGCTAGCGGGGGACTCGGCACAGATACGCAGTATTTT. Encoded protein: CSVASGGLGTDTQYF.

CDR3 sequence (DNA): TGTGCCAGCAGCCCCAGGGACAGCTACGAGCAGTACTTC. This sequence encodes CASSPRDSYEQYF. The chain is built from TRBV6-6 and TRBJ2-7; 7 bases are shared with TRBD1. CDR1 and CDR2 from the germline V gene are MNHNY and SVGAGI (reference sequence). The CDR3 loop spans 13 amino acids. J was trimmed by 3 bases and V by 6 bases; bases with no gene match: 5.

This sequence joins TRBV19 and TRBJ2-1; D is uncertain. Trimming cost V 5 bases and J 0 bases, with 14 bases left between them. Germline V CDR1 and CDR2: LNHDA, SQIVND (reference sequence). The CDR3 loop spans 16 amino acids. The CDR3 reads CASSAPRERSYNEQFF. CDR3 DNA sequence: TGTGCCAGTAGTGCCCCTCGCGAACGCTCCTACAATGAGCAGTTCTTC.

The CDR3 spells CASSPGLAGDPGYGETQYF. CDR3 bases: TGTGCCAGCAGCCCCGGACTAGCGGGGGACCCGGGTTATGGGGAGACCCAGTACTTC. The chain is built from TRBV7-2 and TRBJ2-5, with 13 bases identical to TRBD2. The germline gives CDR1 SGHTA, CDR2 FQGNSA. The trim removed 5 bases at V and 5 bases at J, leaving 17 bases unmatched. The CDR3 runs to 19 residues.